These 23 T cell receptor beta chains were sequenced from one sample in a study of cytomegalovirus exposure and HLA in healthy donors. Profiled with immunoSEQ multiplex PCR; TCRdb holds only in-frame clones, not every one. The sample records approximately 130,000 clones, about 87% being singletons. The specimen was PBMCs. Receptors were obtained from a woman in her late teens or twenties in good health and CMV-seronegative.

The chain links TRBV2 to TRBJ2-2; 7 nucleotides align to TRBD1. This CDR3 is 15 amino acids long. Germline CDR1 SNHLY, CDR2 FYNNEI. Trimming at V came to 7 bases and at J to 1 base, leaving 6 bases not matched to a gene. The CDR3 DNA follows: TGTGCCAGCATTACCGGGACAGAGAACACCGGGGAGCTGTTTTTT. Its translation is CASITGTENTGELFF.

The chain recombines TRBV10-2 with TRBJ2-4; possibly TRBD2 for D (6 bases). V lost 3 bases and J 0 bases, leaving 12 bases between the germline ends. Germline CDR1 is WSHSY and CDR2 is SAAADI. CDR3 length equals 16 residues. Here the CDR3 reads CASSDRLGLAKNIQYF. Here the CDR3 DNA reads TGCGCCAGCAGTGACCGACTAGGGCTAGCCAAAAACATTCAGTACTTC.

The CDR3 protein is CASSLAARSGANVLTF. Written as DNA, the CDR3 is TGCGCCAGCAGCTTGGCAGCGAGATCTGGGGCCAACGTCCTGACTTTC. The gene calls are TRBV5-1 and TRBJ2-6; D is unresolved. The CDR3 has 16 residues. From germline, CDR1 is SGHRS and CDR2 YFSETQ. The V end lost 0 bases, the J end lost 1 base, and 8 bases lay between the germline ends.

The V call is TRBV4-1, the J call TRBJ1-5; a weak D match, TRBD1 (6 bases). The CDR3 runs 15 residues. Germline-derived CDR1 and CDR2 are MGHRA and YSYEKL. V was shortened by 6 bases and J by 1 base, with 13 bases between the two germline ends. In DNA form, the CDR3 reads TGCGCCAGCAGACGGACAGTCGTCAGCAATCAGCCCCAGCATTTT. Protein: CASRRTVVSNQPQHF.

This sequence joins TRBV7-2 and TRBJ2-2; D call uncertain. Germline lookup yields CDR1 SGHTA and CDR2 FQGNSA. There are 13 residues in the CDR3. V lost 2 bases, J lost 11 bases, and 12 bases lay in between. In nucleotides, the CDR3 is TGTGCCAGCAGCTTAAACCAAGCAGGAGAGCTGTTTTTT. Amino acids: CASSLNQAGELFF.

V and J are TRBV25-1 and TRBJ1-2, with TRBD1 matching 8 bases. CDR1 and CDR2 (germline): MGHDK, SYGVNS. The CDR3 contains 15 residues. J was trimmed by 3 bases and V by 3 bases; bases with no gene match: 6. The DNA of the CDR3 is TGTGCCAGCAGTGACCCCCAGGGGGCCGACTATGGCTACACCTTC. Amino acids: CASSDPQGADYGYTF.

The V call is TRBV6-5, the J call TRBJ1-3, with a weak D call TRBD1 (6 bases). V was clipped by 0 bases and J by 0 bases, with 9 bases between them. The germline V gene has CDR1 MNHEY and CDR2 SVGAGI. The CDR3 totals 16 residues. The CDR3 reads CASSYSQGSSGNTIYF. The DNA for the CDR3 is TGTGCCAGCAGTTACTCCCAGGGGAGCTCTGGAAACACCATATATTTT.

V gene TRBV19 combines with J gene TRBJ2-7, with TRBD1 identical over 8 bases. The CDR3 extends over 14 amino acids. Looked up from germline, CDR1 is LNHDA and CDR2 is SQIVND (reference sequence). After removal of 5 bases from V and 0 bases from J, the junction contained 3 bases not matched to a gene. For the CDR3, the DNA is TGTGCCAGTAGTTATGGACAGGGCTCCTACGAGCAGTACTTC. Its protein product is CASSYGQGSYEQYF.

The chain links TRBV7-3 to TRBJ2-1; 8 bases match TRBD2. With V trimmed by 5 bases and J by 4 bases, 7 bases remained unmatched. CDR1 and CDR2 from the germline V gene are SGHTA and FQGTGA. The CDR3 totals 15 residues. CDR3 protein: CASSPQRERYNEQFF. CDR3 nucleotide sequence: TGTGCCAGCAGCCCGCAGCGGGAGAGATACAATGAGCAGTTCTTC.

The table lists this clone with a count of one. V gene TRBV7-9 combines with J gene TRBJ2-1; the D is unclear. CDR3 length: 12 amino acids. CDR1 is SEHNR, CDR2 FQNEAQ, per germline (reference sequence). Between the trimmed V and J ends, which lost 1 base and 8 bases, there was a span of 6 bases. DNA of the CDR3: TGTGCCAGCAGCTTAGGGGCCGATGAGCAGTTCTTC. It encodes CASSLGADEQFF.

The CDR3 nucleotides are TGCAGCGTCGCCGACAGGGACGCTTTCTTT. Protein sequence: CSVADRDAFF. The chain combines TRBV29-1 with TRBJ1-1; TRBD1 matches 7 bases. Looked up from germline, CDR1 is SQVTM and CDR2 is ANQGSEA. There are 10 residues in the CDR3. J gave up 11 bases and V 6 bases, and 6 bases lay outside the gene matches.

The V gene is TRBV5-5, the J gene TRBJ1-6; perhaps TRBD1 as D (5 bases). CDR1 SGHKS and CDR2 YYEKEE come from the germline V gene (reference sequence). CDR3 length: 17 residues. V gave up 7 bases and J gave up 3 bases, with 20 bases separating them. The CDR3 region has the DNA TGTGCCAGCGAGCGGGGGGGAGTGCCCTTCTATAATTCACCCCTCCACTTT. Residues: CASERGGVPFYNSPLHF.

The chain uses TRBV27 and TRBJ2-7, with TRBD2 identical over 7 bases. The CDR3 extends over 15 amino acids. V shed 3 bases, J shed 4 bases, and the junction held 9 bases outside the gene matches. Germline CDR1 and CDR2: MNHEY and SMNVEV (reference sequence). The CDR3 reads CASSFWSSGKYEQYF. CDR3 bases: TGTGCCAGCAGTTTTTGGTCTAGCGGAAAGTACGAGCAGTACTTC.

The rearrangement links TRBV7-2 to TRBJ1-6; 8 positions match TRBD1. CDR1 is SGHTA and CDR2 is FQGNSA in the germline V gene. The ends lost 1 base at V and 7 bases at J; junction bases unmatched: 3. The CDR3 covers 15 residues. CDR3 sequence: CASSLVGTGNSPLHF. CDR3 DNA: TGTGCCAGCAGCTTAGTAGGGACAGGAAATTCACCCCTCCACTTT.

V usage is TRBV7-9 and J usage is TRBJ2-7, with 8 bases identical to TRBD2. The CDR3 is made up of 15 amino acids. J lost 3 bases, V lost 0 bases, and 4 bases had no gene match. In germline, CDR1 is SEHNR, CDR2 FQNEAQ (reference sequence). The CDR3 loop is CASSLASGAIYEQYF. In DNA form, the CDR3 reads TGTGCCAGCAGCTTAGCTAGCGGGGCGATCTACGAGCAGTACTTC. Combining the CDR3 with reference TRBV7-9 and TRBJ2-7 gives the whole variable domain DTGVSQNPRHKITKRGQNVTFRCDPISEHNRLYWYRQTLGQGPEFLTYFQNEAQLEKSRLLSDRFSAERPKGSFSTLEIQRTEQGDSAMYLCASSLASGAIYEQYFGPGTRLTVT.

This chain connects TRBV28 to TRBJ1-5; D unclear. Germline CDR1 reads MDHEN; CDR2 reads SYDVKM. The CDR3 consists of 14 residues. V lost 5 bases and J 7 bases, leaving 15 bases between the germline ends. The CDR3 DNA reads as TGTGCCAGCAGTCCCCTCGGCCTGGGCCAGCCCCAGCATTTT. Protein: CASSPLGLGQPQHF.

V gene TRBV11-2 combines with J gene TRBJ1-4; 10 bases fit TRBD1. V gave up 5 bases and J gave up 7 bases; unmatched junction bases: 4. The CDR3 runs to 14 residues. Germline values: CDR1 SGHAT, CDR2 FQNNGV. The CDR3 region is CASSRGQGSEKLFF. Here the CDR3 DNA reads TGTGCCAGCAGCCGGGGACAGGGGTCTGAAAAACTGTTTTTT. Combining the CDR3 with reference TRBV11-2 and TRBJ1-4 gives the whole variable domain EAGVAQSPRYKIIEKRQSVAFWCNPISGHATLYWYQQILGQGPKLLIQFQNNGVVDDSQLPKDRFSAERLKGVDSTLKIQPAKLEDSAVYLCASSRGQGSEKLFFGSGTQLSVL.

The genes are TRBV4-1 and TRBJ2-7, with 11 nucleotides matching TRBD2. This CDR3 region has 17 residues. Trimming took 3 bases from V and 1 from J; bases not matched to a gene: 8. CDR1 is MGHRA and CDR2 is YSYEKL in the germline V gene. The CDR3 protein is CASSHPMTSGVSYEQYF. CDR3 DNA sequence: TGCGCCAGCAGCCACCCAATGACTAGCGGGGTATCCTACGAGCAGTACTTC.

The CDR3 nucleotides are TGTGCCAGCAGTTCCCCAGCGGGGGGGGTGTATACGCAGTATTTT. Amino acids: CASSSPAGGVYTQYF. The V gene is TRBV6-5, the J gene TRBJ2-3; 10 bases align to TRBD2. This CDR3 has 15 residues. J gave up 7 bases and V 4 bases, and 8 bases lay outside the gene matches. The germline V gene has CDR1 MNHEY and CDR2 SVGAGI.

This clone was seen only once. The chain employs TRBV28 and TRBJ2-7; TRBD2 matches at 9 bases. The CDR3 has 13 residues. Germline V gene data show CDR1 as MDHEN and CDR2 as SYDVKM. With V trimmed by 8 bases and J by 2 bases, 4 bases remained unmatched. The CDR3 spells CASRLAGTYEQYF. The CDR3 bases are TGTGCCAGCCGGCTAGCGGGAACCTACGAGCAGTACTTC.

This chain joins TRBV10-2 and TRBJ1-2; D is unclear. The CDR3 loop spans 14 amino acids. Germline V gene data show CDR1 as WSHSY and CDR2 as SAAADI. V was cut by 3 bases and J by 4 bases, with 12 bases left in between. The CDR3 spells CASSDGTAAYGYTF. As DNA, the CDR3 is TGCGCCAGCAGTGATGGTACAGCCGCCTATGGCTACACCTTC.

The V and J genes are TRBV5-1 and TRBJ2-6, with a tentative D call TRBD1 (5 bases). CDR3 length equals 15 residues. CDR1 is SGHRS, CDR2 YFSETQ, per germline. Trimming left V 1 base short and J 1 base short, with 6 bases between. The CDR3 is CASSLTGSGANVLTF. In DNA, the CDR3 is TGCGCCAGCAGCTTGACAGGTTCTGGGGCCAACGTCCTGACTTTC.

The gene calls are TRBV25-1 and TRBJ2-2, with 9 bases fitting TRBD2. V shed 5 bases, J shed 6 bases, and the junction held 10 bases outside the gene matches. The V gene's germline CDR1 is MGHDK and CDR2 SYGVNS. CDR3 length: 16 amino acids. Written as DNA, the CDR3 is TGTGCCAGCAGTCCCCGGGGGGCGGGAGGGCCCGGGGAGCTGTTTTTT. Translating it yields CASSPRGAGGPGELFF.